Given below is one TCR beta chain in context. Its antigen is not identified. This entry is derived from a study of PD-L1 blockade in urothelial cancer. Study context: Researchers found blood samples held a median of approximately 150,000 T cells.

This table comes from immunoSEQ multiplex PCR, and its TCRdb copy is limited to in-frame clones, with some not included. This sample has 55,000 to 85,000 clones, with over 80% found just once. Time point denoted: pretreatment peripheral blood. Study outcomes and limitations: Blood TCR clonality below the median before treatment was a predictor of better survival. By 3 weeks, tumor-associated blood clones had expanded more in durable-benefit patients.

Sequenced here: PBMCs, sampled around atezolizumab (anti-PD-L1) treatment. This TCR was recovered from a woman in her seventies with urothelial cancer.

The CDR3 loop reads CASRGGTSGTYEQYF. The CDR3 bases are TGTGCCAGCAGAGGCGGGACTAGCGGAACCTACGAGCAGTACTTC. The chain carries TRBV27 and TRBJ2-7, with 11 nucleotides matching TRBD2. CDR1 and CDR2 (germline): MNHEY, SMNVEV (reference sequence). This CDR3 has 15 residues. Trimming took 6 bases from V and 2 from J; bases not matched to a gene: 6.